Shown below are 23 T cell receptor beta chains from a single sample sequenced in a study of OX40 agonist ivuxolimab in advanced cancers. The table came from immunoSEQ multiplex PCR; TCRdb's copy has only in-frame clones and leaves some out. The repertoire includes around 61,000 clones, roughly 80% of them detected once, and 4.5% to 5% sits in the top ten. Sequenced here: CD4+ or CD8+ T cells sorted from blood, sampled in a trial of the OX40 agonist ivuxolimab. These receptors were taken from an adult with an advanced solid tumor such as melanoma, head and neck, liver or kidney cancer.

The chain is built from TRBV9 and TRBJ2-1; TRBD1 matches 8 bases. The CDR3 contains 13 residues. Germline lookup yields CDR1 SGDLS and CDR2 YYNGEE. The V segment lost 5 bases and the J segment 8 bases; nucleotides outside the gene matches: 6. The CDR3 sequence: CASSGRGRDEQFF. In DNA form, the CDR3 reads TGTGCCAGCAGTGGCAGGGGGCGGGATGAGCAGTTCTTC. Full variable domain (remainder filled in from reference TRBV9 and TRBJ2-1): DSGVTQTPKHLITATGQRVTLRCSPRSGDLSVYWYQQSLDQGLQFLIQYYNGEERAKGNILERFSAQQFPDLHSELNLSSLELGDSALYFCASSGRGRDEQFFGPGTRLTVL.

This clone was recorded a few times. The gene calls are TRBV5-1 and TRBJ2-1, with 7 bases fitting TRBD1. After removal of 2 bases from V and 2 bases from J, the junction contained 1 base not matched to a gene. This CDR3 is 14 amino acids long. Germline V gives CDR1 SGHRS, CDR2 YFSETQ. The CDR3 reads CASSFTGAYNEQFF. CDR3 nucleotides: TGCGCCAGCAGCTTCACAGGGGCCTACAATGAGCAGTTCTTC.

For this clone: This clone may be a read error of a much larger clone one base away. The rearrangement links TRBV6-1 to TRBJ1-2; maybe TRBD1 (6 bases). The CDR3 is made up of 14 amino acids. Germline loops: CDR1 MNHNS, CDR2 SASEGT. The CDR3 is CANSSRTANYGYTF. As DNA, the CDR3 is TGTGCCAACAGTTCAAGGACAGCCAACTATGGCTACACCTTC.

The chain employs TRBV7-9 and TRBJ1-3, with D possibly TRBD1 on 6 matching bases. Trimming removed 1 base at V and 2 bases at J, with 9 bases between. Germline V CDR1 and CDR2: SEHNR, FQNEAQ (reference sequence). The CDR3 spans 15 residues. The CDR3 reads CASSLVSGAGNTIYF. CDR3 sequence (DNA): TGTGCCAGCAGCTTAGTTTCAGGGGCTGGAAACACCATATATTTT.

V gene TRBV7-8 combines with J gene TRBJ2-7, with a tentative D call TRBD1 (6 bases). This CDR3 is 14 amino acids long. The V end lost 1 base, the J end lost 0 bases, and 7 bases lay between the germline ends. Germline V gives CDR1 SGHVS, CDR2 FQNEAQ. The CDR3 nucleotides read TGTGCCAGCAGCTTAGGGGACAACTCCTACGAGCAGTACTTC. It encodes CASSLGDNSYEQYF.

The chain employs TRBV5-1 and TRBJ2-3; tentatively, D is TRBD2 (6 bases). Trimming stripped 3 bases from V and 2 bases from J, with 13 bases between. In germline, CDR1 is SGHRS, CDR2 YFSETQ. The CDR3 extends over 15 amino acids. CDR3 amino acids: CASSSGLTYTDTQYF. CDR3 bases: TGCGCCAGCAGCTCGGGACTGACGTACACAGATACGCAGTATTTT.

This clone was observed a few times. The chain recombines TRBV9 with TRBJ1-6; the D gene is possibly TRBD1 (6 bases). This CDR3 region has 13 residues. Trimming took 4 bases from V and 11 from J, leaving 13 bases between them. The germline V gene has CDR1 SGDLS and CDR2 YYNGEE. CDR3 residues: CASSQGPATPLHF. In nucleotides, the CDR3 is TGTGCCAGCAGCCAGGGGCCCGCCACACCCCTCCACTTT.

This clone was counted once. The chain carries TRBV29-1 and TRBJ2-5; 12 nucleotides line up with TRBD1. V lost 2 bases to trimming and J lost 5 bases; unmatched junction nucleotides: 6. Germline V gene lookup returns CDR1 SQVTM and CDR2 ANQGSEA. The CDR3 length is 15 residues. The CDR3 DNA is TGCAGCGTTGAACCCCGGGACAGGGGGCTGGAGACCCAGTACTTC. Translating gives CSVEPRDRGLETQYF.

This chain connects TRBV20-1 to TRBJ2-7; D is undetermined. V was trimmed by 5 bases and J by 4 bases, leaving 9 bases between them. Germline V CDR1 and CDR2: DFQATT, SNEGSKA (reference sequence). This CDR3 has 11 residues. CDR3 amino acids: CSALVKYEQYF. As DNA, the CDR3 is TGCAGTGCTCTAGTCAAGTACGAGCAGTACTTC.

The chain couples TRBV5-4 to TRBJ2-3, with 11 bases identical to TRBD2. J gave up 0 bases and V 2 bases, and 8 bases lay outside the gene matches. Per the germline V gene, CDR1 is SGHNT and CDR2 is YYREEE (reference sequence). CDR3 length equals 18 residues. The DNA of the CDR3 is TGTGCCAGCAGCTTTACTAGCGGGAGCAAGGCTAGCACAGATACGCAGTATTTT. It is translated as CASSFTSGSKASTDTQYF.

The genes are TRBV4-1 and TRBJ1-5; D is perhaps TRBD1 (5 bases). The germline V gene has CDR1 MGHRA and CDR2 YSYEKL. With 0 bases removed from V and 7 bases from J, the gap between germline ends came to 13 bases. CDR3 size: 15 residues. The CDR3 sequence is CASSQDTAGRQPQHF. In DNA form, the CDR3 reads TGCGCCAGCAGCCAAGATACAGCAGGGAGGCAGCCCCAGCATTTT.

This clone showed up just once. The CDR3 sequence: CASSIGYTSGASTDTQYF. The CDR3, as DNA: TGTGCCAGTAGTATCGGTTATACGTCGGGGGCTAGCACAGATACGCAGTATTTT. V usage is TRBV19 and J usage is TRBJ2-3, with D perhaps assigned TRBD1 or TRBD2 (6 bases each). Per germline, CDR1 LNHDA and CDR2 SQIVND (reference sequence). V lost 3 bases to trimming and J lost 0 bases, with 19 bases between them. The CDR3 length is 18 residues.

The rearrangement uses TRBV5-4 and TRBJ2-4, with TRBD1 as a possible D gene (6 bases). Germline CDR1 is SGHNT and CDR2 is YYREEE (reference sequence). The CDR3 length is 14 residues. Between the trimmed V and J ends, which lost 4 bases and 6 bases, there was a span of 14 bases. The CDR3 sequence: CASSQRQVTNIQYF. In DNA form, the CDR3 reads TGTGCCAGCAGCCAAAGACAGGTCACAAACATTCAGTACTTC.

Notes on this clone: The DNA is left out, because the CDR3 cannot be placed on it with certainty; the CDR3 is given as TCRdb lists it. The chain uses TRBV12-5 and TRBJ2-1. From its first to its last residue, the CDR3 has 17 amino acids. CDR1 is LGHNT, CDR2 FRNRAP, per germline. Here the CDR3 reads CASGLLLWVGENNEQFF.

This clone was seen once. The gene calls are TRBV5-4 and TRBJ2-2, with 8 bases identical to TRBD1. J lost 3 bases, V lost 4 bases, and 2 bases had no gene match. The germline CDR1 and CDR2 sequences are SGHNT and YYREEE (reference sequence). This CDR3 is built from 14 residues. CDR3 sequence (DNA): TGTGCCAGCAGCCGGGGACAGGACACCGGGGAGCTGTTTTTT. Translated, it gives CASSRGQDTGELFF.

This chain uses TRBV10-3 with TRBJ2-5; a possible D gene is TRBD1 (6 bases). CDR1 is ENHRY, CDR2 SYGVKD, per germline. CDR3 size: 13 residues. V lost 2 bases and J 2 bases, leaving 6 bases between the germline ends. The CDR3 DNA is TGTGCCATCAGTGAGACAGGGCAAGAGACCCAGTACTTC. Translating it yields CAISETGQETQYF.

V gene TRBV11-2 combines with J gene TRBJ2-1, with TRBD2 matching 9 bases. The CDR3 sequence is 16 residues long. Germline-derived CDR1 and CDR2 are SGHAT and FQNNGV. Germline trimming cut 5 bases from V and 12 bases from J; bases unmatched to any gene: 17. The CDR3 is CASSAEPASGDLRQFF. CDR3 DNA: TGTGCCAGCAGCGCCGAACCGGCTAGCGGGGACCTTCGGCAGTTCTTC.

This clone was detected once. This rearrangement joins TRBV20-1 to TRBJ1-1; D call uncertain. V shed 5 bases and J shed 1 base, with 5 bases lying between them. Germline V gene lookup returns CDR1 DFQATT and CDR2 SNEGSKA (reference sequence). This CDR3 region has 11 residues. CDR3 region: CSAGPNTEAFF. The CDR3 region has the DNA TGCAGTGCTGGGCCGAACACTGAAGCTTTCTTT.

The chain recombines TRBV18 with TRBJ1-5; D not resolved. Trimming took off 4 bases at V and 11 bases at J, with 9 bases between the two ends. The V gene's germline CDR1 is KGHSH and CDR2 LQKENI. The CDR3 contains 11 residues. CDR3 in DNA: TGTGCCAGCTCACGCCGCGAGGCCCAGCATTTT. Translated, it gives CASSRREAQHF.

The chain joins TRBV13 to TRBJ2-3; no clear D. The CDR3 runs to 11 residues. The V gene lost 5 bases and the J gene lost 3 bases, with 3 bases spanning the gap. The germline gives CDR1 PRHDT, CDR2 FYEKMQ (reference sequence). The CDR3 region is CASSITDTQYF. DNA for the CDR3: TGTGCCAGCAGCATAACAGATACGCAGTATTTT.

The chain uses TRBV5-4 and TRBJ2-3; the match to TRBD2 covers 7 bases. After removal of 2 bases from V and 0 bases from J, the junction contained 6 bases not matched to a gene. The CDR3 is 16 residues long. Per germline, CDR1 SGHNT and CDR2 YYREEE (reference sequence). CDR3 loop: CASSFRASGSTDTQYF. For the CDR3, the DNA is TGTGCCAGCAGCTTCAGGGCTAGCGGAAGCACAGATACGCAGTATTTT.

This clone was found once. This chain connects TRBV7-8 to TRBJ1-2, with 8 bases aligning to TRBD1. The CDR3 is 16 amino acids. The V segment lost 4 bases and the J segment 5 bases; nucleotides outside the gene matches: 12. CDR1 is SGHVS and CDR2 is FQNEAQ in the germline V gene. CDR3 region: CASSWAVVGQEYGYTF. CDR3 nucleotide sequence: TGTGCCAGCAGCTGGGCGGTGGTGGGACAGGAGTATGGCTACACCTTC.

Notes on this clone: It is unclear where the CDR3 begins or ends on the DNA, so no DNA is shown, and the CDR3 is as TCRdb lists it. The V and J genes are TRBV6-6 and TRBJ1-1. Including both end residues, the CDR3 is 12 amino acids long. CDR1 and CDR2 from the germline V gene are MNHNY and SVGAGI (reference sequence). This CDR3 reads CASSSSRGEAFF.